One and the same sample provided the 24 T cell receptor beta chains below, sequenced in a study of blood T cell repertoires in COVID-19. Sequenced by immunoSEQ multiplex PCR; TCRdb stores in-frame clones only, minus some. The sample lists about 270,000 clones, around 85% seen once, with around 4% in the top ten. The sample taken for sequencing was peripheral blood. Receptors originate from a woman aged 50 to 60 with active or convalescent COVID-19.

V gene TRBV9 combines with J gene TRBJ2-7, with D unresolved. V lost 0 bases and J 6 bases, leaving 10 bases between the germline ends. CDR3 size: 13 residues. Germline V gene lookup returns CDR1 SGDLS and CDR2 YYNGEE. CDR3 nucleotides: TGTGCCAGCAGCGTAGAACATCGCGGCGAGCAGTACTTC. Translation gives CASSVEHRGEQYF.

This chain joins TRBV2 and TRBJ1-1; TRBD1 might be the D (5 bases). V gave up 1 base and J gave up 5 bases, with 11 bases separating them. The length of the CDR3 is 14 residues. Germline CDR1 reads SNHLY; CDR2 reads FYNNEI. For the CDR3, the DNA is TGTGCCAGCAGTGAAGAGGGGTTTTTTACTGAAGCTTTCTTT. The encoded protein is CASSEEGFFTEAFF.

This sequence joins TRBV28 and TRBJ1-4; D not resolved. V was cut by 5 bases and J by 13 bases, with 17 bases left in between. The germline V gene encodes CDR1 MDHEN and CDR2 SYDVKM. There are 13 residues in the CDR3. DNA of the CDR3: TGTGCCAGCAGTACCCCAGCCGGGGAAGGACTGTTTTTT. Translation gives CASSTPAGEGLFF. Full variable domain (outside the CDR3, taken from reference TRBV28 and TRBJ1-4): DVKVTQSSRYLVKRTGEKVFLECVQDMDHENMFWYRQDPGLGLRLIYFSYDVKMKEKGDIPEGYSVSREKKERFSLILESASTNQTSMYLCASSTPAGEGLFFGSGTQLSVL.

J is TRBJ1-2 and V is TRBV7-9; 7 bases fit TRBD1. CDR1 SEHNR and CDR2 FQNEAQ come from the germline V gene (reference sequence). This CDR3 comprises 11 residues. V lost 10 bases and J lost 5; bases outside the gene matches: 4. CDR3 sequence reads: CATGDSYGYTF. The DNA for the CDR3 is TGTGCCACCGGGGACAGTTATGGCTACACCTTC.

CDR3 nucleotide sequence: TGTGCCATCCGTAACCTTAAACAGGGTGGGGACGAGCAGTACTTC. Amino acids: CAIRNLKQGGDEQYF. The chain uses TRBV10-3 and TRBJ2-7; maybe TRBD1 (6 bases). V lost 8 bases to trimming and J lost 5 bases, with 22 bases between them. This CDR3 region has 15 residues. Germline V gives CDR1 ENHRY, CDR2 SYGVKD.

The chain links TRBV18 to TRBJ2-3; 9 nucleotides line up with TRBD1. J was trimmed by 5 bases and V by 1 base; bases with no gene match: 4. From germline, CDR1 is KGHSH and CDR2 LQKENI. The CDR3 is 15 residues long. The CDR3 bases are TGTGCCAGCTCACCACGGGGACAGGGTCTAGATACGCAGTATTTT. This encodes CASSPRGQGLDTQYF.

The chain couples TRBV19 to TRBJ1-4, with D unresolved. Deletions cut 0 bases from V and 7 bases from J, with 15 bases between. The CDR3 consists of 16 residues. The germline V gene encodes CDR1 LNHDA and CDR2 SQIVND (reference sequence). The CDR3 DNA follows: TGTGCCAGTAGTATAGATAGGTGGTCCAGAGGTGAAAAACTGTTTTTT. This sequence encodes CASSIDRWSRGEKLFF.

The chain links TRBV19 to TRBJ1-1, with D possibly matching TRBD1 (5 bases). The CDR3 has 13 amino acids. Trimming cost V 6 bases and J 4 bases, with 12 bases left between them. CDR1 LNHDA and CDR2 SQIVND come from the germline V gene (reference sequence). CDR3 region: CASRGRGGTEAFF. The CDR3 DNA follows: TGTGCCAGTAGGGGGCGGGGAGGCACTGAAGCTTTCTTT.

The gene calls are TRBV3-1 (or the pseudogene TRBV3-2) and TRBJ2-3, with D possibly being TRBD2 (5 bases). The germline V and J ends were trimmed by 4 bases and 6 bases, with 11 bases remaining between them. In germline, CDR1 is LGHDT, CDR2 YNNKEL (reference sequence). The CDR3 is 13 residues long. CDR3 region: CASSPGLGDTQYF. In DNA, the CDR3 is TGTGCCAGCAGCCCGGGATTGGGGGATACGCAGTATTTT.

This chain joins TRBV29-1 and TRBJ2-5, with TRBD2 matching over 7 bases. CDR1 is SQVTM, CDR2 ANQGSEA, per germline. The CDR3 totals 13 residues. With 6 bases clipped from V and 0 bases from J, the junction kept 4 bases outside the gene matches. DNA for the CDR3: TGCAGCGTCGATAGCGGGTACCAAGAGACCCAGTACTTC. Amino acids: CSVDSGYQETQYF.

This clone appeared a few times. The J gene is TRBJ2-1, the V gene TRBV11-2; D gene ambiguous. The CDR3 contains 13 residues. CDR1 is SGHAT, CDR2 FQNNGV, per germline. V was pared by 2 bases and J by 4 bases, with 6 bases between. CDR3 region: CASSLIRYNEQFF. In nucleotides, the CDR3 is TGTGCCAGCAGCTTAATCCGGTACAATGAGCAGTTCTTC.

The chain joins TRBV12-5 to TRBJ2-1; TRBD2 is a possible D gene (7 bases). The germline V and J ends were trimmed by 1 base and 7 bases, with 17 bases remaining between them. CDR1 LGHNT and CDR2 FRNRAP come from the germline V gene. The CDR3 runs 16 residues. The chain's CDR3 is CASGLGTRGLENEQFF. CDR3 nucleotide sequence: TGTGCTAGTGGTTTGGGCACGCGGGGGCTCGAGAATGAGCAGTTCTTC.

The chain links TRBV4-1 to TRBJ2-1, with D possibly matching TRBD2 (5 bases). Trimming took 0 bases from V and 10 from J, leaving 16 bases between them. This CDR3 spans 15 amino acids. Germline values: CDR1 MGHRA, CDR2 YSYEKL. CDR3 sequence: CASSQEIVWSGEQFF. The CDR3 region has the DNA TGCGCCAGCAGCCAAGAAATTGTGTGGAGCGGAGAGCAGTTCTTC.

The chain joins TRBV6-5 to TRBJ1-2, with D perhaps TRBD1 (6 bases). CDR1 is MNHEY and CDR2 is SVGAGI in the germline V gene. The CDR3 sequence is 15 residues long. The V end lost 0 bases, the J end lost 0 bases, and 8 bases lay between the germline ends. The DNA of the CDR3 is TGTGCCAGCAGTTACTCGGACAGTTCTAACTATGGCTACACCTTC. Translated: CASSYSDSSNYGYTF.

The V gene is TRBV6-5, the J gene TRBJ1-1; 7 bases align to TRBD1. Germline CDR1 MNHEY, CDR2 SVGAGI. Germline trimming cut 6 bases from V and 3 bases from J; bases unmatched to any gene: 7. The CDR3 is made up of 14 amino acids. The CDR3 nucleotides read TGTGCCAGCAGCCAGTTAGGGGGCTACACTGAAGCTTTCTTT. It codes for CASSQLGGYTEAFF.

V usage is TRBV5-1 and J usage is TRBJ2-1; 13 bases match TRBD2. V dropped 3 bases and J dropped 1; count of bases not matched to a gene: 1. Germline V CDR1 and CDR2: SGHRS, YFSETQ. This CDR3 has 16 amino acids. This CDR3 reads CASSSLAGGSYNEQFF. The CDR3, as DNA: TGCGCCAGCAGCTCACTAGCGGGAGGGTCCTACAATGAGCAGTTCTTC.

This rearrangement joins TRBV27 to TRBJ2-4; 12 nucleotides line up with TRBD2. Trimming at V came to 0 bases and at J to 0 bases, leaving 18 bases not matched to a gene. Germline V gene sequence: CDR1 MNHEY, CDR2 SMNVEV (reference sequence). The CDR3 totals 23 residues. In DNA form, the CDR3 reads TGTGCCAGCAGTTTATCGGGGCCACTAGGGACTAGCGGGCAGGTACTAGCCAAAAACATTCAGTACTTC. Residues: CASSLSGPLGTSGQVLAKNIQYF.

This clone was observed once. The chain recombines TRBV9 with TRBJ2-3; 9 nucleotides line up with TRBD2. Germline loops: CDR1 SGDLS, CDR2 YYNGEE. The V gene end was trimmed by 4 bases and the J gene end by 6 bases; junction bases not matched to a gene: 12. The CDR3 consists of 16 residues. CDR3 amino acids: CASSPRVSGSGDTQYF. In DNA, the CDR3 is TGTGCCAGCAGCCCTCGGGTTAGCGGGAGTGGTGATACGCAGTATTTT.

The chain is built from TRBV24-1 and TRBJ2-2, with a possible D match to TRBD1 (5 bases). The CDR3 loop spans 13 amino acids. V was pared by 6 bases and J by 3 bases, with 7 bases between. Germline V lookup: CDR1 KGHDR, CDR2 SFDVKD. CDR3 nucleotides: TGTGCCACCAGTCAGGGATACACCGGGGAGCTGTTTTTT. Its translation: CATSQGYTGELFF.

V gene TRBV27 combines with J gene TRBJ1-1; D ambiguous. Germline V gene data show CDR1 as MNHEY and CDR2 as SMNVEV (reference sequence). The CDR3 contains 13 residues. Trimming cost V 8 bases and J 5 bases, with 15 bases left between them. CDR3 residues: CASSVFGWTEAFF. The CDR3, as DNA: TGTGCCAGCTCCGTTTTCGGTTGGACTGAAGCTTTCTTT.

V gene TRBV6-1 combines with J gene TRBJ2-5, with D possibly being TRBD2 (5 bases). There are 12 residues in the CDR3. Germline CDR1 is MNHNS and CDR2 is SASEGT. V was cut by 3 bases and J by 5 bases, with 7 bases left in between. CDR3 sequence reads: CASSEGGETQYF. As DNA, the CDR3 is TGTGCCAGCAGTGAGGGCGGGGAGACCCAGTACTTC.

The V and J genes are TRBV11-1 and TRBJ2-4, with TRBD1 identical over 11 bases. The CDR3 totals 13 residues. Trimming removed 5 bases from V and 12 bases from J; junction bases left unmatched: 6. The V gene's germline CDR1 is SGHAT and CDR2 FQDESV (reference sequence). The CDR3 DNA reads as TGTGCCAGCAGCCCAGGGACAGGGGGTAATCAGTACTTC. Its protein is CASSPGTGGNQYF.

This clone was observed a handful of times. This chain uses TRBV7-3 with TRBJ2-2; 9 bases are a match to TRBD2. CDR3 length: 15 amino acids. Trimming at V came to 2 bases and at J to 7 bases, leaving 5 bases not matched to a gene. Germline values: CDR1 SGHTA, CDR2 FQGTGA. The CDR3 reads CASSLEQAGGGELFF. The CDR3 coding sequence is TGTGCCAGCAGCTTAGAACAAGCGGGAGGCGGGGAGCTGTTTTTT.

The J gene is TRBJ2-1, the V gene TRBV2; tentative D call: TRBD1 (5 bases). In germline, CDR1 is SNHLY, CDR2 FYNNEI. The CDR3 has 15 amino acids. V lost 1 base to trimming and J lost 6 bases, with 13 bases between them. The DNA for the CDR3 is TGTGCCAGCAGTGAAGTCAGGGCCTCGGGCAATGAGCAGTTCTTC. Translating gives CASSEVRASGNEQFF.